A selection of T cell receptor beta chains follows, all from one sample in a study of shared clonotypes between healthy human individuals. Repertoires were generated with immunoSEQ multiplex PCR, while TCRdb's copy carries only in-frame clones and drops some. The profile shows approximately 1,500,000 clones, roughly 96% of them singletons. Sequenced sample: naive CD4+ T cells sorted from blood. The receptors come from a man aged 25 to 40 in good health. Each CDR3 is given with its conserved first and last residue. A D gene is named only where the DNA matches it firmly. Rows give clone size only sometimes, using once, few, many, or a class for an expanded clone.

CDR3nt: TGTGCCAGCAGTGAAACATTGACGACTAGCGTAAACACAGATACGCAGTATTTT
CDR3aa: CASSETLTTSVNTDTQYF
len: 18
abundance: .
d_gene: TRBD2
v_gene: TRBV6-4
j_gene: TRBJ2-3

CDR3nt: TGTGCCAGCAGGCCGGGACTCCTTTACGAGCAGTACTTC
CDR3aa: CASRPGLLYEQYF
len: 13
abundance: .
d_gene: .
v_gene: TRBV5-4
j_gene: TRBJ2-7

CDR3nt: TGTGCCAGCAGCTTATTAACTAGCGGGAGTGAAGATGAGCAGTTCTTC
CDR3aa: CASSLLTSGSEDEQFF
len: 16
abundance: .
d_gene: TRBD2
v_gene: TRBV7-8
j_gene: TRBJ2-1

CDR3nt: TGTGCCAGCAGTTTCACAGCTAACTATGGCTACACCTTC
CDR3aa: CASSFTANYGYTF
len: 13
abundance: .
d_gene: .
v_gene: TRBV27
j_gene: TRBJ1-2

CDR3nt: TGTGCCAGCAAGTACTCACTAGCGGGAGACGAGCAGTTCTTC
CDR3aa: CASKYSLAGDEQFF
len: 14
abundance: .
d_gene: TRBD2
v_gene: TRBV6-1
j_gene: TRBJ2-1

CDR3nt: TGCGCCAGCAGCTTGTTATTTGGGGGCGGGATGAACACTGAAGCTTTCTTT
CDR3aa: CASSLLFGGGMNTEAFF
len: 17
abundance: .
d_gene: .
v_gene: TRBV5-1
j_gene: TRBJ1-1

CDR3nt: TGTGCCTGGAGCCGGGACAGGGTTGACACCGGGGAGCTGTTTTTT
CDR3aa: CAWSRDRVDTGELFF
len: 15
abundance: .
d_gene: TRBD1
v_gene: TRBV30
j_gene: TRBJ2-2

CDR3nt: TGTGCCACCAGCAGAGAAGGCACTGGGCCTGGTGAGCAGTTCTTC
CDR3aa: CATSREGTGPGEQFF
len: 15
abundance: .
d_gene: .
v_gene: TRBV15
j_gene: TRBJ2-1

CDR3nt: TGTGCCAGCAGCTTAGGAATACAAGAGACCCAGTACTTC
CDR3aa: CASSLGIQETQYF
len: 13
abundance: once
d_gene: .
v_gene: TRBV5-4
j_gene: TRBJ2-5

CDR3nt: TGCGCCAGCAGCTTGGGGGGCCGGGGGCCCGTATTCTATGGCTACACCTTC
CDR3aa: CASSLGGRGPVFYGYTF
len: 17
abundance: .
d_gene: .
v_gene: TRBV5-1
j_gene: TRBJ1-2

CDR3nt: TGCGCCAGCAGCTTCCGAACAGGGCCCTACGAGCAGTACTTC
CDR3aa: CASSFRTGPYEQYF
len: 14
abundance: .
d_gene: .
v_gene: TRBV5-1
j_gene: TRBJ2-7

CDR3nt: TGCGCCAGCAGGCCACAGGTTCATAGCAATCAGCCCCAGCATTTT
CDR3aa: CASRPQVHSNQPQHF
len: 15
abundance: .
d_gene: .
v_gene: TRBV4-1
j_gene: TRBJ1-5

CDR3nt: TGTGCCAGCAGTTTGGGGCTAGCGGGAGACCTCTCCTACGAGCAGTACTTC
CDR3aa: CASSLGLAGDLSYEQYF
len: 17
abundance: .
d_gene: TRBD2
v_gene: TRBV27
j_gene: TRBJ2-7

CDR3nt: TGCGCCAGCAGCTTCCTCGGCGGGAGAAATCAAGAGACCCAGTACTTC
CDR3aa: CASSFLGGRNQETQYF
len: 16
abundance: .
d_gene: TRBD2
v_gene: TRBV5-1
j_gene: TRBJ2-5

CDR3nt: TGTGCCAGTAGTGCGCGGGAGGGCGCCTACGAGCAGTACTTC
CDR3aa: CASSAREGAYEQYF
len: 14
abundance: .
d_gene: TRBD2
v_gene: TRBV19
j_gene: TRBJ2-7

CDR3nt: TGTGCCAGCAAGAGGGCAGAAAAACTGTTTTTT
CDR3aa: CASKRAEKLFF
len: 11
abundance: .
d_gene: .
v_gene: TRBV6-1
j_gene: TRBJ1-4

CDR3nt: TGTGCCAGCAGACCGGGGGCCAGGGTGCGCTCTGGGGCCAACGTCCTGACTTTC
CDR3aa: CASRPGARVRSGANVLTF
len: 18
abundance: .
d_gene: .
v_gene: TRBV11-2
j_gene: TRBJ2-6

CDR3nt: TGTGCCAGCAGTGAAAAAAGGCCCAGTACTAGCCCTTACAATGAGCAGTTCTTC
CDR3aa: CASSEKRPSTSPYNEQFF
len: 18
abundance: .
d_gene: .
v_gene: TRBV25-1
j_gene: TRBJ2-1

CDR3nt: TGTGCCAGCAGCTTGCGGACAGGGCTACGAACCGAATATGGCTACACCTTC
CDR3aa: CASSLRTGLRTEYGYTF
len: 17
abundance: .
d_gene: TRBD1
v_gene: TRBV7-2
j_gene: TRBJ1-2

CDR3nt: TGTGCCAGCAGTTATAGCGGGGGCCCTGGTAGGGAGCAGTTCTTC
CDR3aa: CASSYSGGPGREQFF
len: 15
abundance: .
d_gene: TRBD2
v_gene: TRBV7-3
j_gene: TRBJ2-1

CDR3nt: TGTGCCAGCAGTCCAGGACAGCCTTATGAAAAACTGTTTTTT
CDR3aa: CASSPGQPYEKLFF
len: 14
abundance: once
d_gene: .
v_gene: TRBV28
j_gene: TRBJ1-4

CDR3nt: TGTGCCAGCACCCTCGTTCCCGGGGGGGTGGATACGCAGTATTTT
CDR3aa: CASTLVPGGVDTQYF
len: 15
abundance: .
d_gene: TRBD2
v_gene: TRBV5-5
j_gene: TRBJ2-3

CDR3nt: TGTGCCAGCAGTGTACGGACAGGCAATCAGCCCCAGCATTTT
CDR3aa: CASSVRTGNQPQHF
len: 14
abundance: .
d_gene: .
v_gene: TRBV6-1
j_gene: TRBJ1-5

CDR3nt: TGTGCCAGCAGCCAATCCCTAGCGGGAGCGATTAATGAGCAGTTCTTC
CDR3aa: CASSQSLAGAINEQFF
len: 16
abundance: .
d_gene: TRBD2
v_gene: TRBV14
j_gene: TRBJ2-1

CDR3nt: TGTGCCAGCAGGACGGTCGGAATTCAGGAGACCCAGTACTTC
CDR3aa: CASRTVGIQETQYF
len: 14
abundance: .
d_gene: .
v_gene: TRBV2
j_gene: TRBJ2-5

CDR3nt: TGTGCTAGCAGCTTAGAACGCCGACTAGAGCGGGAGGGTGAGCAGTTCTTC
CDR3aa: CASSLERRLEREGEQFF
len: 17
abundance: .
d_gene: TRBD2
v_gene: TRBV7-7
j_gene: TRBJ2-1

CDR3nt: TGTGCCAGCAGCTTACTAAGCGGGAGACCCTACAATGAGCAGTTCTTC
CDR3aa: CASSLLSGRPYNEQFF
len: 16
abundance: .
d_gene: TRBD2
v_gene: TRBV7-2
j_gene: TRBJ2-1

CDR3nt: TGTGCCAGCAGCTTAGGGGAGGGGGTGAGCACAGATACGCAGTATTTT
CDR3aa: CASSLGEGVSTDTQYF
len: 16
abundance: .
d_gene: .
v_gene: TRBV7-9
j_gene: TRBJ2-3

CDR3nt: TGTGCCATCAACTCCCGGGGGGACACCGGGGAGCTGTTTTTT
CDR3aa: CAINSRGDTGELFF
len: 14
abundance: .
d_gene: TRBD2
v_gene: TRBV10-3
j_gene: TRBJ2-2

CDR3nt: TGTGCCACCAGCAGGACTGCATGGGGGCTAGGACAGCCCCAGCATTTT
CDR3aa: CATSRTAWGLGQPQHF
len: 16
abundance: .
d_gene: .
v_gene: TRBV15
j_gene: TRBJ1-5

CDR3nt: TGTGCCAGCACCCCAACTTCTCAGCCCCAGCATTTT
CDR3aa: CASTPTSQPQHF
len: 12
abundance: .
d_gene: .
v_gene: TRBV28
j_gene: TRBJ1-5

CDR3nt: TGCGCCAGCAACCCCTCGGGACAGGGTGCCTACGAGCAGTACTTC
CDR3aa: CASNPSGQGAYEQYF
len: 15
abundance: .
d_gene: TRBD1
v_gene: TRBV5-1
j_gene: TRBJ2-7

CDR3nt: TGTGCCAGCAGCACCTCGAGTAGCGGGACCCAAAGATTGATAGAGCAGTACTTC
CDR3aa: CASSTSSSGTQRLIEQYF
len: 18
abundance: .
d_gene: TRBD2
v_gene: TRBV5-6
j_gene: TRBJ2-7

CDR3nt: TGTGCCAGCAGCTCGGGGCAGGGCTATGGCTACACCTTC
CDR3aa: CASSSGQGYGYTF
len: 13
abundance: .
d_gene: .
v_gene: TRBV7-8
j_gene: TRBJ1-2

CDR3nt: TGTGCCAGCAGCTTAGAAGGAGCGGGGTCCTACGAGCAGTACTTC
CDR3aa: CASSLEGAGSYEQYF
len: 15
abundance: .
d_gene: TRBD2
v_gene: TRBV11-2
j_gene: TRBJ2-7

CDR3nt: TGTGCCAGCAGCCGATTGGCGGGGAGGGCGGACAATGAGCAGTTCTTC
CDR3aa: CASSRLAGRADNEQFF
len: 16
abundance: .
d_gene: TRBD2
v_gene: TRBV5-6
j_gene: TRBJ2-1

CDR3nt: TGTGCCAGCAGCTTACCGTACGAGCAGTACTTC
CDR3aa: CASSLPYEQYF
len: 11
abundance: once
d_gene: .
v_gene: TRBV7-2
j_gene: TRBJ2-7